Listed below are T cell receptor beta chains from one sample, sequenced in a study of shared clonotypes between healthy human individuals. Data came from immunoSEQ multiplex PCR; TCRdb stores just in-frame clones and leaves some out. This table holds around 1,900,000 clones, roughly 95% found once. The sequenced sample was naive CD8+ T cells from PBMCs. The receptor source for this set is a man younger than 35 in good health. Some clones in this sample may be carry-over from other donors' samples. CDR3s include the opening cysteine and the closing phenylalanine or tryptophan. The D gene is left open where the match is weak. Rows may omit the clone size; those that give it use once, few, many or a size class.

d_call: .; clone_size: .; v_call: TRBV25-1; j_call: TRBJ2-1; cdr3_nt: TGTGCCAGCAGTGCCGTGAGAGGTGAGCAGTTCTTC; cdr3_aa: CASSAVRGEQFF
d_call: .; clone_size: .; v_call: TRBV15; j_call: TRBJ1-3; cdr3_nt: TGTGCCACCAGCAGAGATCTGGGTGGCTCTGGAAACACCATATATTTT; cdr3_aa: CATSRDLGGSGNTIYF
d_call: .; clone_size: .; v_call: TRBV11-2; j_call: TRBJ2-7; cdr3_nt: TGTGCCAGCAGCCCAGGGACGGCATACGAGCAGTACTTC; cdr3_aa: CASSPGTAYEQYF
d_call: .; clone_size: .; v_call: TRBV28; j_call: TRBJ1-5; cdr3_nt: TGTGCCAGCAGTTTACCGGGGGGCGTCATCAATCAGCCCCAGCATTTT; cdr3_aa: CASSLPGGVINQPQHF
d_call: .; clone_size: .; v_call: TRBV4-2; j_call: TRBJ2-1; cdr3_nt: TGTGCCAGCAGCCAAGAAAAGGACTGGAAGTACAATGAGCAGTTCTTC; cdr3_aa: CASSQEKDWKYNEQFF
d_call: .; clone_size: .; v_call: TRBV30; j_call: TRBJ1-3; cdr3_nt: TGTGCCTGGTTTGGACTCAGCTCTGGAAACACCATATATTTT; cdr3_aa: CAWFGLSSGNTIYF
d_call: .; clone_size: .; v_call: TRBV7-8; j_call: TRBJ1-2; cdr3_nt: TGTGCCAGCAGCCCCCGAACATATGGCTACACCTTC; cdr3_aa: CASSPRTYGYTF
d_call: .; clone_size: .; v_call: TRBV14; j_call: TRBJ2-3; cdr3_nt: TGTGCCAGCAGACCCAGGGGAAACACAGATACGCAGTATTTT; cdr3_aa: CASRPRGNTDTQYF
d_call: TRBD2; clone_size: .; v_call: TRBV9; j_call: TRBJ2-5; cdr3_nt: TGTGCCAGCAGCGGGGGACTAGCGGCTTTAGAGACCCAGTACTTC; cdr3_aa: CASSGGLAALETQYF
d_call: TRBD2; clone_size: .; v_call: TRBV4-3; j_call: TRBJ2-5; cdr3_nt: TGCGCCAGCAGTCGAACGGGGTGGGACTATCAAGAGACCCAGTACTTC; cdr3_aa: CASSRTGWDYQETQYF
d_call: .; clone_size: once; v_call: TRBV7-9; j_call: TRBJ2-7; cdr3_nt: TGTGCCAGCGCAATTCCAGGGGGGAACGAGCAGTACTTC; cdr3_aa: CASAIPGGNEQYF
d_call: .; clone_size: .; v_call: TRBV6-1; j_call: TRBJ2-1; cdr3_nt: TGTGCCAGCAGTGTGCGGAGCTCCTACAATGAGCAGTTCTTC; cdr3_aa: CASSVRSSYNEQFF
d_call: .; clone_size: .; v_call: TRBV30; j_call: TRBJ2-7; cdr3_nt: TGTGCCTGGAGTGTAGTCACAGTCTTCCCCTACGAGCAGTACTTC; cdr3_aa: CAWSVVTVFPYEQYF
d_call: .; clone_size: .; v_call: TRBV6-5; j_call: TRBJ2-7; cdr3_nt: TGTGCCAGCAGACTCGGACATCTGACCTACGAGCAGTACTTC; cdr3_aa: CASRLGHLTYEQYF
d_call: .; clone_size: .; v_call: TRBV28; j_call: TRBJ1-4; cdr3_nt: TGTGCCAGCAGGTCAGACCGACCGAATGAAAAACTGTTTTTT; cdr3_aa: CASRSDRPNEKLFF
d_call: TRBD2; clone_size: .; v_call: TRBV2; j_call: TRBJ2-1; cdr3_nt: TGTGCCAGCAGTGATCAGCGGGAGAGCCTACGAGGCTCCTACAATGAGCAGTTCTTC; cdr3_aa: CASSDQRESLRGSYNEQFF
d_call: TRBD1; clone_size: .; v_call: TRBV28; j_call: TRBJ2-2; cdr3_nt: TGTGCCAGCAGTTCCCCCGGGACAGTAGTTGTGAGGGAGCTGTTTTTT; cdr3_aa: CASSSPGTVVVRELFF
d_call: TRBD1; clone_size: .; v_call: TRBV7-2; j_call: TRBJ2-7; cdr3_nt: TGTGCCAGCACCATGACAGGGGGGTCCTACGAGCAGTACTTC; cdr3_aa: CASTMTGGSYEQYF
d_call: .; clone_size: .; v_call: TRBV9; j_call: TRBJ1-1; cdr3_nt: TGTGCCAGCAGCGTAGTCTCCGGGTTCGAAGCTTTCTTT; cdr3_aa: CASSVVSGFEAFF
d_call: .; clone_size: .; v_call: TRBV5-6; j_call: TRBJ1-2; cdr3_nt: TGTGCCAGCAGCTTGACAGGGAGCCATGGCTACACCTTC; cdr3_aa: CASSLTGSHGYTF
d_call: .; clone_size: .; v_call: TRBV7-9; j_call: TRBJ2-1; cdr3_nt: TGTGCCAGCAGCTTAGGGGGGGTCTACAATGAGCAGTTCTTC; cdr3_aa: CASSLGGVYNEQFF
d_call: .; clone_size: .; v_call: TRBV27; j_call: TRBJ2-7; cdr3_nt: TGTGCCAGCGCACGGGGCGGGGTGAGCTCCTACGAGCAGTACTTC; cdr3_aa: CASARGGVSSYEQYF
d_call: TRBD1; clone_size: .; v_call: TRBV28; j_call: TRBJ1-1; cdr3_nt: TGTGCCAGCAGTTTACCCAGGGACAGGGGCTTGTCGGTTGGTGCGCTTTTAGGGGCTTTCTTT; cdr3_aa: CASSLPRDRGLSVGALLGAFF
d_call: .; clone_size: .; v_call: TRBV27; j_call: TRBJ1-1; cdr3_nt: TGTGCCAGCAGTCCTGGGGGGCTCATGAACACTGAAGCTTTCTTT; cdr3_aa: CASSPGGLMNTEAFF
d_call: .; clone_size: .; v_call: TRBV28; j_call: TRBJ2-4; cdr3_nt: TGTGCCAGCAGGCTACTAATAGGAAGCCACATTCAGTACTTC; cdr3_aa: CASRLLIGSHIQYF
d_call: .; clone_size: .; v_call: TRBV9; j_call: TRBJ1-5; cdr3_nt: TGTGCCAGCAGCGTGGATGGAGCAGTCAATCAGCCCCAGCATTTT; cdr3_aa: CASSVDGAVNQPQHF
d_call: .; clone_size: .; v_call: TRBV7-9; j_call: TRBJ2-7; cdr3_nt: TGTGCCAGCAGCCCTGACAGGTCAACCGCCTACGAGCAGTACTTC; cdr3_aa: CASSPDRSTAYEQYF
d_call: TRBD1; clone_size: .; v_call: TRBV19; j_call: TRBJ2-7; cdr3_nt: TGTGCCAGTAGGCCGATGACAGGGGGAAGAACCTACGAGCAGTACTTC; cdr3_aa: CASRPMTGGRTYEQYF
d_call: .; clone_size: .; v_call: TRBV5-6; j_call: TRBJ1-2; cdr3_nt: TGTGCCAGCAGCCTCGGTAGGGACTACACCTTC; cdr3_aa: CASSLGRDYTF
d_call: .; clone_size: .; v_call: TRBV7-9; j_call: TRBJ2-1; cdr3_nt: TGTGCCAGCAGCCGGATAGCGGATTCCTACAATGAGCAGTTCTTC; cdr3_aa: CASSRIADSYNEQFF
d_call: .; clone_size: .; v_call: TRBV5-8; j_call: TRBJ1-1; cdr3_nt: TGTGCCAGCAGCTTGGGGGTCACAGGGATTAGAACTGAAGCTTTCTTT; cdr3_aa: CASSLGVTGIRTEAFF
d_call: TRBD1; clone_size: .; v_call: TRBV25-1; j_call: TRBJ2-1; cdr3_nt: TGTGCCAGCAGTGAATACAGACAGGGTGACGAGCAGTTCTTC; cdr3_aa: CASSEYRQGDEQFF
d_call: .; clone_size: .; v_call: TRBV10-1; j_call: TRBJ1-1; cdr3_nt: TGCGCCAGCAGTGAGACCCCTGCCACTGAAGCTTTCTTT; cdr3_aa: CASSETPATEAFF
d_call: .; clone_size: .; v_call: TRBV13; j_call: TRBJ2-6; cdr3_nt: TGTGCCAGCAGGGTCTCTGGGGCCAACGTCCTGACTTTC; cdr3_aa: CASRVSGANVLTF
d_call: TRBD1; clone_size: .; v_call: TRBV5-1; j_call: TRBJ2-7; cdr3_nt: TGCGCCAGCAGCGCGGACAGGGGCCTCTCCTACGAGCAGTACTTC; cdr3_aa: CASSADRGLSYEQYF
d_call: .; clone_size: .; v_call: TRBV5-4; j_call: TRBJ2-3; cdr3_nt: TGTGCCAGCAGCTTGGGAGGCAGGCCCCAGACAGATACGCAGTATTTT; cdr3_aa: CASSLGGRPQTDTQYF
d_call: .; clone_size: .; v_call: TRBV27; j_call: TRBJ1-6; cdr3_nt: TGTGCCAGCAGTTTACTAGGGAATTCACCCCTCCACTTT; cdr3_aa: CASSLLGNSPLHF
d_call: TRBD2; clone_size: .; v_call: TRBV9; j_call: TRBJ2-7; cdr3_nt: TGTGCCAGCAGCGTAGGGAGCGGGGCTGACTACGAGCAGTACTTC; cdr3_aa: CASSVGSGADYEQYF
d_call: TRBD1; clone_size: .; v_call: TRBV7-9; j_call: TRBJ2-7; cdr3_nt: TGTGCCAGCAGCCGACAGGGTTCCGAGCAGTACTTC; cdr3_aa: CASSRQGSEQYF
d_call: .; clone_size: .; v_call: TRBV27; j_call: TRBJ2-7; cdr3_nt: TGTGCCAGCAGTTTACGGGCAGGGACCTCCTACGAGCAGTACTTC; cdr3_aa: CASSLRAGTSYEQYF
d_call: TRBD2; clone_size: .; v_call: TRBV29-1; j_call: TRBJ2-7; cdr3_nt: TGCAGCGTCGTCTCGGGACTAGCCTACGAGCAGTACTTC; cdr3_aa: CSVVSGLAYEQYF
d_call: TRBD2; clone_size: .; v_call: TRBV6-1; j_call: TRBJ2-5; cdr3_nt: TGTGCCACCGAACTAGCGGGAGGGCCTCGGGAGACCCAGTACTTC; cdr3_aa: CATELAGGPRETQYF
d_call: .; clone_size: .; v_call: TRBV28; j_call: TRBJ2-7; cdr3_nt: TGTGCCAGCAGTATGCAAGGGGATACCTACGAGCAGTACTTC; cdr3_aa: CASSMQGDTYEQYF
d_call: TRBD2; clone_size: .; v_call: TRBV7-9; j_call: TRBJ2-3; cdr3_nt: TGTGCCAGCAGCGCACCTTCGGGGGGGTTAGTCACAGATACGCAGTATTTT; cdr3_aa: CASSAPSGGLVTDTQYF
d_call: .; clone_size: .; v_call: TRBV5-6; j_call: TRBJ2-6; cdr3_nt: TGTGCCAGCAGCTTGGTGGAGTTCCGCTCTGGGGCCAACGTCCTGACTTTC; cdr3_aa: CASSLVEFRSGANVLTF